This TCR beta chain was observed in a study of cytomegalovirus exposure and HLA in healthy donors. Overall study: Of roughly 360 genotyped donors, more than 65% grouped in the Caucasian-associated ancestry cluster. Study results and caveats: Analysis performed later found about 18,000 TCR beta sequences associated with HLA alleles at 0.05 false discovery rate.

Germline V lookup: CDR1 MNHEY, CDR2 SMNVEV (reference sequence). Trimming stripped 3 bases from V and 1 base from J, with 5 bases between. CDR3 length: 13 residues. This clone was counted once. Its antigen is not identified. Primers: 60 Vbeta forward and 13 Jbeta reverse. Repertoires were generated with immunoSEQ multiplex PCR, while TCRdb's copy carries only in-frame clones and drops some. Among 90,000 to 130,000 clones, over 65% were seen once, and the ten largest hold 1% to 1.5%. The specimen was PBMCs. The rearrangement uses TRBV27 and TRBJ2-3; D not certain. The clonotype comes from a woman in her thirties in good health and CMV-seronegative. In DNA form, the CDR3 reads TGTGCCAGCAGTTTCTTCGGCACAGATACGCAGTATTTT. This translates into CASSFFGTDTQYF.